The T cell receptor beta chain under discussion was sequenced for a study of PD-1 blockade in mismatch repair-deficient tumors. Across the whole study: Patients had around twelve mismatch repair-deficient cancer types, all previously treated and progressing. The study, taken as a whole, reports: Tumor-resident clones, often absent from pretreatment blood, expanded after pembrolizumab and then contracted.

Assay used: immunoSEQ multiplex PCR; TCRdb lists only in-frame clones, some missing. Of roughly 15,000 clones in the sample, 75% to 85% were seen once. With regard to this clone: What it binds is not known.

Mismatch repair deficiency was confirmed in all patients, by PCR or immunohistochemistry. TCRs were sequenced from a few patients responding to pembrolizumab. The sample in question was PBMCs, obtained approximately 15 weeks after starting pembrolizumab. This clonotype was sampled from an adult with mismatch repair-deficient cancer.

CDR3 sequence: CASSWGLATGELFF. CDR3 nucleotides: TGCGCCAGCAGCTGGGGACTAGCGACCGGGGAGCTGTTTTTT. This sequence joins TRBV5-1 and TRBJ2-2, with TRBD2 matching over 10 bases. The germline V gene has CDR1 SGHRS and CDR2 YFSETQ. The CDR3 has 14 residues. V gave up 3 bases and J gave up 5 bases; unmatched junction bases: 1.